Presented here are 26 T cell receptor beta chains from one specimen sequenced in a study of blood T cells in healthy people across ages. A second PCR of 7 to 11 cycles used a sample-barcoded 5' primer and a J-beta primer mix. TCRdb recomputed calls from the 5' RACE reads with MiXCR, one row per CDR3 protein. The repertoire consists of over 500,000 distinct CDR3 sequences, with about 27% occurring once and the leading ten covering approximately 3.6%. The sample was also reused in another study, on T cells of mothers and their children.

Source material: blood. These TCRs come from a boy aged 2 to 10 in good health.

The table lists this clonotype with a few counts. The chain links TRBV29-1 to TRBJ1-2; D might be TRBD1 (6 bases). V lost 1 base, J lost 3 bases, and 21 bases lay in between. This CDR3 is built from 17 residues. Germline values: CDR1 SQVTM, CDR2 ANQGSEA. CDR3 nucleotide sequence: TGCAGCGTTGAAGCATCAGACAGGAGGAGTTTCTACTATGGCTACACCTTC. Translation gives CSVEASDRRSFYYGYTF.

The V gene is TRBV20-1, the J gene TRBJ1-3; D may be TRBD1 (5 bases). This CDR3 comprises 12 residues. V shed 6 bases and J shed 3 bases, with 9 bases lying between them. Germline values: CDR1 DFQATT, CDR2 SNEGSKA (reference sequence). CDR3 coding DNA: TGCAGTGCCCTGGACAATGGAAACACCATATATTTT. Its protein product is CSALDNGNTIYF.

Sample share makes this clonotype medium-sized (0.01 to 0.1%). CDR3 bases: TGTGCCAGCAGCCCCTTCGGGGCCGTCGAAAACATTCAGTACTTC. It translates to CASSPFGAVENIQYF. The chain is built from TRBV5-5 and TRBJ2-4; D might be TRBD1 or TRBD2, each matching 5 bases. V lost 4 bases to trimming and J lost 5 bases, with 16 bases between them. Germline V lookup: CDR1 SGHKS, CDR2 YYEKEE (reference sequence). The CDR3 runs to 15 residues.

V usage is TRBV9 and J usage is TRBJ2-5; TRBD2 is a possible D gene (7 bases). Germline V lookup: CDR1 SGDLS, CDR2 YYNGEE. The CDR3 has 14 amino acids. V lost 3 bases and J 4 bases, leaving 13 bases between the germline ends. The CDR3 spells CASSAWGGGETQYF. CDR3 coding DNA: TGTGCCAGCAGCGCCTGGGGGGGCGGAGAGACCCAGTACTTC.

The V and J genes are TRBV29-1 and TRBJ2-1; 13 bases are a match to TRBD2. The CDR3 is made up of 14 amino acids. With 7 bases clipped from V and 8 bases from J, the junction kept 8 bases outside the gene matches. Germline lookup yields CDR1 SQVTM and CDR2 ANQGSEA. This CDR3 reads CSADGLAGDYEQFF. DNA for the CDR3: TGCAGCGCCGATGGACTAGCGGGGGACTATGAGCAGTTCTTC.

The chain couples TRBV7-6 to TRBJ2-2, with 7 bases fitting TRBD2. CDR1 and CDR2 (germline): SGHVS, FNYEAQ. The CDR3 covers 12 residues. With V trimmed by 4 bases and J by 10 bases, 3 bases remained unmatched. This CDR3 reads CASSSSGVELFF. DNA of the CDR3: TGTGCCAGCAGCTCTAGCGGTGTGGAGCTGTTTTTT.

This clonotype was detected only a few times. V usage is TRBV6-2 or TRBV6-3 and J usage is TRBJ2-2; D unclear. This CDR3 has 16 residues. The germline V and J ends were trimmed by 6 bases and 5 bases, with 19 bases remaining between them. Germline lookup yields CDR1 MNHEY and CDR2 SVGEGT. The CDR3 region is CASSLDSGSWTGELFF. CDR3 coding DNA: TGTGCCAGCAGCCTGGATTCAGGAAGTTGGACCGGGGAGCTGTTTTTT.

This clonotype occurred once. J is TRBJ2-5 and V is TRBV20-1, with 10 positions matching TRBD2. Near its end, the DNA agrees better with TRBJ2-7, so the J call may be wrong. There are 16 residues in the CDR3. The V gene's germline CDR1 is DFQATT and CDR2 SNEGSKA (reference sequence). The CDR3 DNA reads TGCAGTGCTACCCGACATCCTAGCGGGGGCCTCTACGAGCAGTACTTC. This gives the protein CSATRHPSGGLYEQYF.

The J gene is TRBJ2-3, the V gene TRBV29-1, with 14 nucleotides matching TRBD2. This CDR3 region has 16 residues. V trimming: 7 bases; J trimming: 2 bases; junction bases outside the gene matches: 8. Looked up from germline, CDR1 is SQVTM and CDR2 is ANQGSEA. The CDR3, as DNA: TGCAGCGGAAAAGGACTAGCGGGAGGTCACACAGATACGCAGTATTTT. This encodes CSGKGLAGGHTDTQYF.

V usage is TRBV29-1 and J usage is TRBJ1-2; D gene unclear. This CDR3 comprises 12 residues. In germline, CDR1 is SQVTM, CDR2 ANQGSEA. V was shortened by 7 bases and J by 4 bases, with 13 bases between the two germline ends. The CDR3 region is CSAPSPGYGYTF. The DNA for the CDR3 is TGCAGCGCCCCGAGTCCAGGCTATGGCTACACCTTC.

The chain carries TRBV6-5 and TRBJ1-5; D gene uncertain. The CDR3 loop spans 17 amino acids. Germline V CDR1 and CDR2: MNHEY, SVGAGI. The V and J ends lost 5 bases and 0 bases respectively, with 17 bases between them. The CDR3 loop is CASSQNMGPYSNQPQHF. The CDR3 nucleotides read TGTGCCAGCAGTCAAAACATGGGCCCATATAGCAATCAGCCCCAGCATTTT.

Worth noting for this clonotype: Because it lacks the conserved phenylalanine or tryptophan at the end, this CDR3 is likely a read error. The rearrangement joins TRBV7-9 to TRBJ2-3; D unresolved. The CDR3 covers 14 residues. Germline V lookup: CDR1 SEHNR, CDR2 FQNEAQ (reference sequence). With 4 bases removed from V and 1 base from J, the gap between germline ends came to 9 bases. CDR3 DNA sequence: TGTGCCAGCAGCTCGCTTGGAGGCACAGATACGCAGTATTTG. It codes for CASSSLGGTDTQYL.

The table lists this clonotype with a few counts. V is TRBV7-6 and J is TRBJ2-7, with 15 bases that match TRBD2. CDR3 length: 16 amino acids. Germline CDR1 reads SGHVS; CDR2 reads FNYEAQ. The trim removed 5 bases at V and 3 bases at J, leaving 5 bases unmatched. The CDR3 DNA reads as TGTGCCAGCAGCCCCCGGACTAGCGGGGGGGACTACGAGCAGTACTTC. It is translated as CASSPRTSGGDYEQYF.

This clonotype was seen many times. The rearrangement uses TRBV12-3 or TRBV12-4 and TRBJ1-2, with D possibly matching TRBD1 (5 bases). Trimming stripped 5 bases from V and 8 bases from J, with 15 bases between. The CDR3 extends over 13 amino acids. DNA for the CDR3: TGTGCCAGCAGTCCCCAGCAGGGTAACGGCTACACCTTC. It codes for CASSPQQGNGYTF.

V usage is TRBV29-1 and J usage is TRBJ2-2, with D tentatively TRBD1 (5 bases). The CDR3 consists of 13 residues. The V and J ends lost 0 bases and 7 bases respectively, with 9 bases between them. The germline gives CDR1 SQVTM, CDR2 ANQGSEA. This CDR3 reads CSVEDRVGGELFF. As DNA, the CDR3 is TGCAGCGTTGAAGACAGGGTCGGCGGGGAGCTGTTTTTT.

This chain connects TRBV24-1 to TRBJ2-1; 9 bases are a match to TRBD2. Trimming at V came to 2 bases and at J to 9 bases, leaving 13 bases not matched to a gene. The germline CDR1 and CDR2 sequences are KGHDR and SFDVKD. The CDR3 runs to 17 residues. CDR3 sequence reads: CATSDSTFAGGPPEQFF. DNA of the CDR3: TGTGCCACCAGTGATTCGACCTTTGCGGGAGGGCCGCCTGAGCAGTTCTTC.

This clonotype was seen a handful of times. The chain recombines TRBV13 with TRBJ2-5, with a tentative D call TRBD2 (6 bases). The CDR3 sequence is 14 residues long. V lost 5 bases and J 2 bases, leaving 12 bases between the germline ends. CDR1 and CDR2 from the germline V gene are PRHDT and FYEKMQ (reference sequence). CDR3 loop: CASSTGLEQETQYF. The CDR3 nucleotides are TGTGCCAGCAGCACGGGACTTGAACAAGAGACCCAGTACTTC.

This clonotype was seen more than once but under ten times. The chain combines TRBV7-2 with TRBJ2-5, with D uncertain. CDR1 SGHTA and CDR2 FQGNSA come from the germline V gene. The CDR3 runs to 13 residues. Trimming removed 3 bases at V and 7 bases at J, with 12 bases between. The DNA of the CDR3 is TGTGCCAGCAGCTTGGTTCCCTCGGGGACCCAGTACTTC. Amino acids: CASSLVPSGTQYF.

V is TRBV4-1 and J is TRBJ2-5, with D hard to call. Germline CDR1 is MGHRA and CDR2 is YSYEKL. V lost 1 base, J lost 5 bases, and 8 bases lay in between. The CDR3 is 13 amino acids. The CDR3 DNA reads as TGCGCCAGCAGCCAAGCTCGAATGGAGACCCAGTACTTC. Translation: CASSQARMETQYF.

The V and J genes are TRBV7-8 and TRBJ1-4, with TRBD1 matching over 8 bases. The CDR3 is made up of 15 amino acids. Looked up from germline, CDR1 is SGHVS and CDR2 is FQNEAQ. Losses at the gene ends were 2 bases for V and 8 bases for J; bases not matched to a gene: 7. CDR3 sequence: CASSLYDRGQEKLFF. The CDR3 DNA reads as TGTGCCAGCAGCTTATATGACAGGGGCCAGGAAAAACTGTTTTTT.

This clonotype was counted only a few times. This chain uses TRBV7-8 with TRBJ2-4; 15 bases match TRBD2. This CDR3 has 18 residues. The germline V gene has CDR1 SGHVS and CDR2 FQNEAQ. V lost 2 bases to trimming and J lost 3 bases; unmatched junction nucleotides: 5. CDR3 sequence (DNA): TGTGCCAGCAGCTTACGGACTAGCGGGGGGGATGTCAAAAACATTCAGTACTTC. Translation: CASSLRTSGGDVKNIQYF.

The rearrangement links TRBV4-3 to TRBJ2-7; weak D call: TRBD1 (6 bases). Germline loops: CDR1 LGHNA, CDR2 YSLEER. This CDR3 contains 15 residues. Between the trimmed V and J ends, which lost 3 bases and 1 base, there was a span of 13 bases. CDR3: CASSQRYRDSYEQYF. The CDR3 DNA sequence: TGCGCCAGCAGCCAGAGGTACAGGGATTCCTACGAGCAGTACTTC.

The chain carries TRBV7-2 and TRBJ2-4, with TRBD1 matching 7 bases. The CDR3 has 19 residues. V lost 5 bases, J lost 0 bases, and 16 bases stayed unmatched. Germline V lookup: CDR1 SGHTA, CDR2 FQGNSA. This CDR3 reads CASSLDRRTGLLAKNIQYF. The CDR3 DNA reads TGTGCCAGCAGCCTAGATCGGAGGACAGGATTATTAGCCAAAAACATTCAGTACTTC.

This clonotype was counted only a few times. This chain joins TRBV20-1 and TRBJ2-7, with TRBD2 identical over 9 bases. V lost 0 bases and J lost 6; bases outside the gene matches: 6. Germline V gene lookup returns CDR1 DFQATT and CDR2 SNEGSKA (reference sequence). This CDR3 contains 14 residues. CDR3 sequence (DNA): TGCAGTGCTAGAGATCGCGGGGGGGTAGTCGAGCAGTACTTC. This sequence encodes CSARDRGGVVEQYF.

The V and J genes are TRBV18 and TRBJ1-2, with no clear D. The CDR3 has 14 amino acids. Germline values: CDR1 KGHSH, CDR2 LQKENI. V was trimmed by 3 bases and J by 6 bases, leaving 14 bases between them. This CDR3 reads CASSPGHLMDGYTF. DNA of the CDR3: TGTGCCAGCTCACCCGGGCACCTGATGGATGGCTACACCTTC.

CDR3 sequence reads: CASSLEGNSFGYTF. CDR3 nucleotide sequence: TGCGCCAGCAGCTTGGAAGGGAACAGCTTTGGCTACACCTTC. The rearrangement uses TRBV5-1 and TRBJ1-2; D unclear. V was cut by 0 bases and J by 7 bases, with 13 bases left in between. This CDR3 has 14 amino acids. Germline V gives CDR1 SGHRS, CDR2 YFSETQ.